The 8 T cell receptor beta chains listed next were all sequenced from one sample in a study of regulatory T cells in long-lasting Graves disease. Time point meaning: newly diagnosed GD, antithyroid drugs for less than 3 months. RNA extracted from PBMCs served as the sequencing template. Building of the TCR beta libraries involved iRepertoire HTBI primers and Arm-PCR of CDR3 regions. MiXCR, applied by TCRdb to the multiplex PCR reads, yields one record per CDR3 protein. The sample lists about 310,000 distinct CDR3 sequences; over 15% were seen once. Sequenced here: peripheral blood mononuclear cells (PBMCs), sampled at new diagnosis, from a patient treated with antithyroid drugs. The receptors were sampled from a female donor with Graves disease.

This clonotype has a count of ten or more. This chain connects TRBV10-2 to TRBJ2-3, with no clear D. The CDR3 totals 12 residues. V shed 6 bases and J shed 4 bases, with 8 bases lying between them. Germline V CDR1 and CDR2: WSHSY, SAAADI. CDR3 nucleotides: TGCGCCAGCAGGGCTACGGCAGATACGCAGTATTTT. Translated: CASRATADTQYF.

This clonotype occurred a few times. CDR3 nucleotide sequence: TGTGCCAGCAGAGGCGTGAAGAGGGAACGCTCCGAGCAGTACTTC. As protein: CASRGVKRERSEQYF. The chain employs TRBV6-2 or TRBV6-3 and TRBJ2-7; weak D call: TRBD2 (5 bases). CDR1 is MNHEY and CDR2 is SVGEGT in the germline V gene. The CDR3 is 15 residues long. V was trimmed by 6 bases and J by 6 bases, leaving 21 bases between them.

The table lists this clonotype with many counts. The chain recombines TRBV12-3 or TRBV12-4 with TRBJ2-5; maybe TRBD2 (6 bases). The CDR3 spans 12 residues. Deletions cut 3 bases from V and 7 bases from J, with 9 bases between. CDR3 DNA sequence: TGTGCCAGCAGTTTGTTTAGCGGGACCCAGTACTTC. Its translation: CASSLFSGTQYF.

This clonotype was found many times. This rearrangement joins TRBV10-3 to TRBJ1-1; 8 bases map to TRBD1. The length of the CDR3 is 14 residues. V dropped 5 bases and J dropped 1; count of bases not matched to a gene: 3. The germline CDR1 and CDR2 sequences are ENHRY and SYGVKD. The CDR3 sequence: CAISPDRGNTEAFF. CDR3 sequence (DNA): TGTGCCATCAGTCCTGACAGGGGGAACACTGAAGCTTTCTTT.

This clonotype was detected many times. The chain is built from TRBV5-6 and TRBJ2-7, with no clear D. This CDR3 is built from 13 residues. Trimming removed 0 bases at V and 4 bases at J, with 8 bases between. From germline, CDR1 is SGHDT and CDR2 YYEEEE. CDR3 sequence (DNA): TGTGCCAGCAGCTTGGCCTCAACATACGAGCAGTACTTC. Translated, it gives CASSLASTYEQYF.

This clonotype occurred many times. This sequence joins TRBV5-1 and TRBJ2-3; TRBD2 aligns across 8 bases. CDR1 SGHRS and CDR2 YFSETQ come from the germline V gene. This CDR3 spans 17 amino acids. V shed 4 bases, J shed 0 bases, and the junction held 10 bases outside the gene matches. The CDR3 spells CASSPTTSGASTDTQYF. The CDR3 DNA reads TGCGCCAGCAGCCCTACAACTAGCGGAGCTAGCACAGATACGCAGTATTTT.

This clonotype was seen many times. J is TRBJ1-1 and V is TRBV11-2, with a tentative D call TRBD1 (6 bases). V was shortened by 1 base and J by 7 bases, with 13 bases between the two germline ends. Per the germline V gene, CDR1 is SGHAT and CDR2 is FQNNGV. The CDR3 has 14 amino acids. In DNA form, the CDR3 reads TGTGCCAGCAGCTTAGTGGCAGGGGCAGGTGAAGCTTTCTTT. Its protein product is CASSLVAGAGEAFF.

Of note for this clonotype: This may arise from a read error, as a much more abundant clone is one base away. The chain has TRBV7-3 and TRBJ1-1; D not resolved. The CDR3 sequence is 14 residues long. CDR1 SGHTA and CDR2 FQGTGA come from the germline V gene. The CDR3 spells CTSSSRRESGEAFF. The CDR3 nucleotides are TGTACCAGCAGCTCGCGGAGGGAATCAGGTGAAGCTTTCTTT.